This T cell receptor beta chain comes out of a study of blood T cell repertoires in COVID-19. Overall study: Both acute and convalescent COVID-19 samples were obtained from the United States, Italy and Spain. The cDNA or gDNA used as material had been derived from T cells, B-cell-depleted T cells, or PBMCs.

Germline CDR1 reads MNHEY; CDR2 reads SMNVEV (reference sequence). This CDR3 is 16 amino acids long. The ends lost 5 bases at V and 2 bases at J; junction bases unmatched: 9. Original handling: Amplified reference gene primers provided the basis for estimating nucleated cell counts. TCRdb's table, derived via immunoSEQ multiplex PCR, lists solely in-frame clones and lacks some. D and trimming come from the DNA, and the V and J calls and clone size come from that table. This table holds about 15,000 clones, roughly 88% found once. The V call is TRBV27, the J call TRBJ2-1; 7 nucleotides align to TRBD1. The source material was peripheral blood. The TCR sequence derives from a human donor in a cohort sampled during active COVID-19. The CDR3 coding sequence is TGTGCCAGCAGTCCCGGACAGGACCTAGCCTACAATGAGCAGTTCTTC. Translating gives CASSPGQDLAYNEQFF.